This T cell receptor beta chain originates from a study of metastatic and nonmetastatic thyroid tumors. The overall study: Malignant and benign thyroid patients had repertoires compared in peripheral blood and tumor or nodule tissue. Study-wide findings and caveats: Benign nodules were reported to have significantly lower TCR beta diversity than malignant thyroid tumors, in blood and tumor.

Trimming took 3 bases from V and 1 from J, leaving 13 bases between them. Germline V CDR1 and CDR2: SNHLY, FYNNEI. This CDR3 region has 16 residues. In the original processing: A papillary thyroid cancer distant-metastasis classifier was built from CDR3 differences across clinicopathological groups. TCRdb recomputed clones from the PCR reads via MiXCR. These V and J calls are TCRdb output, not the study's own analysis. The sample shows some 40,000 clones, around 16% of them seen only once. This clone was detected many times. Its antigen is unknown. Thyroid surgery was preceded by no treatment in any patient.

This clonotype originated in a female donor with papillary thyroid cancer or a benign thyroid nodule (not recorded which). Some clones in this sample may be carry-over from other donors' samples. The sample taken for sequencing was blood. The rearrangement joins TRBV2 to TRBJ1-3, with D perhaps TRBD1 (5 bases). The CDR3 region is CASSDNAGLSGNTIYF. Written as DNA, the CDR3 is TGTGCCAGCAGTGACAATGCAGGGTTATCTGGAAACACCATATATTTT.